This T cell receptor beta chain was captured by sequencing in a study of cytomegalovirus exposure and HLA in healthy donors. Notes on the study in general: A few chains linked to CMV were shown in vitro to be specific for CMV antigens. It is likely that the observed cluster of highly shared sequence variants was a sequencing artifact. The study listed 150 to 200 cytomegalovirus-associated TCR beta chains.

Turning to this clone: Antigen specificity is unknown.

13 Jbeta primers and 60 Vbeta primers were used for the PCR. Profiled with immunoSEQ multiplex PCR; TCRdb holds only in-frame clones, not every one. This sample's table has about 78,000 clones. The germline gives CDR1 LNHDA, CDR2 SQIVND (reference sequence). V lost 7 bases to trimming and J lost 3 bases; unmatched junction nucleotides: 4. The CDR3 is 13 amino acids. The sequence derives from a female donor in good health and CMV-seropositive. The J gene is TRBJ2-5, the V gene TRBV19; 8 bases fit TRBD2. The sequencing sample was made of PBMCs. CDR3 in amino acids: CASKGAGEETQYF. CDR3 nucleotides: TGTGCCAGTAAGGGAGCGGGGGAAGAGACCCAGTACTTC.